The clone carrying this TCR beta chain was counted once. V shed 6 bases, J shed 5 bases, and the junction held 7 bases outside the gene matches. The CDR3 runs 15 residues. Germline V gene data show CDR1 as MNHEY and CDR2 as SVGAGI. The data stem from a study of blood T cell repertoires in COVID-19. About the research overall: Samples came from the United States, Italy and Spain, spanning acute and convalescent COVID-19.

Original processing methods: It was from reference gene primer amplification that nucleated cell counts were estimated. The table came from immunoSEQ multiplex PCR; TCRdb's copy has only in-frame clones and leaves some out. V and J calls and clone size are those listed in that table; D and trimming were worked out from the DNA. The table shows about 76,000 clones, with about 81% occurring only once. This sequence was found in a human donor in a cohort sampled during active COVID-19. The V call is TRBV6-5, the J call TRBJ2-7; TRBD2 matches at 13 bases. Source material: peripheral blood. DNA of the CDR3: TGTGCCAGCAGCCCCGGACTAGCGGGGGTGCACGAGCAGTACTTC. Its protein product is CASSPGLAGVHEQYF.